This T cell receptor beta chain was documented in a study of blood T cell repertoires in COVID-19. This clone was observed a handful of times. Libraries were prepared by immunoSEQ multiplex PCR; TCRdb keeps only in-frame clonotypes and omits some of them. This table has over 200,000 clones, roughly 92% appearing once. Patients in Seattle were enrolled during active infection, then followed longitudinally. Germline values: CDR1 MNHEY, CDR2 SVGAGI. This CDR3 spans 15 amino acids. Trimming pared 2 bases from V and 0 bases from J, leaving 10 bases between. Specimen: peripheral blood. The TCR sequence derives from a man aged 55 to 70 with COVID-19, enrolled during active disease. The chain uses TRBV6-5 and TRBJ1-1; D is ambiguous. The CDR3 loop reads CASSYGEEMNTEAFF. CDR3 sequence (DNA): TGTGCCAGCAGTTACGGGGAGGAAATGAACACTGAAGCTTTCTTT.